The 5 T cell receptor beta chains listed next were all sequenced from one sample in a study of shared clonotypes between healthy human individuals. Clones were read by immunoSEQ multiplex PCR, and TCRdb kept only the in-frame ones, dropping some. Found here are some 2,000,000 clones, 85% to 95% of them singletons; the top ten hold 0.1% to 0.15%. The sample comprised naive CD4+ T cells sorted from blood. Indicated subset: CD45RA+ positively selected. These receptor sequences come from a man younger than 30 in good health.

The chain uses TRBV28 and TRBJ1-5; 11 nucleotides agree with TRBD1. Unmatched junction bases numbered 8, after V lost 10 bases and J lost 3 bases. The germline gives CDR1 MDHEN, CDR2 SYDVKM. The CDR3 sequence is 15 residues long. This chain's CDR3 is CATDRDRGFNQPQHF. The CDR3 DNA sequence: TGTGCCACAGACCGGGACAGGGGGTTCAATCAGCCCCAGCATTTT.

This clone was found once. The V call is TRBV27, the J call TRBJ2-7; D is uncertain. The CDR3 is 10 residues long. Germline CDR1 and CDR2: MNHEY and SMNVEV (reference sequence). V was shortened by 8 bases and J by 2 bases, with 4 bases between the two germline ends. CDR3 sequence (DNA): TGTGCCAGCCCGCCCTACGAGCAGTACTTC. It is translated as CASPPYEQYF.

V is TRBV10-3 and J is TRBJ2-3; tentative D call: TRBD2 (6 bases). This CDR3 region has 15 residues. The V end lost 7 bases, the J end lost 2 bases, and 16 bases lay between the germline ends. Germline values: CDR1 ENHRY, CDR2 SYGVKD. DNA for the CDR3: TGTGCCATCAAGGGCGGGGAACCTAACACAGATACGCAGTATTTT. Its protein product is CAIKGGEPNTDTQYF.

CDR3 region: CASSEGLAASTDTQYF. The DNA of the CDR3 is TGCGCCAGCAGTGAGGGGCTAGCGGCTAGCACAGATACGCAGTATTTT. This chain connects TRBV10-1 to TRBJ2-3; the match to TRBD2 covers 7 bases. The CDR3 is 16 residues long. V lost 2 bases, J lost 0 bases, and 5 bases stayed unmatched. The V gene's germline CDR1 is WNHNN and CDR2 SYGVQD (reference sequence).

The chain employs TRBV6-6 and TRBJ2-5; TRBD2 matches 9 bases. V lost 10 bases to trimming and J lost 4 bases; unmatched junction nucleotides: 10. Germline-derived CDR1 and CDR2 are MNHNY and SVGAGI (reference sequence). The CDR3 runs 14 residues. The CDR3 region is CATSASGISETQYF. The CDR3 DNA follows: TGTGCCACCTCCGCTAGCGGGATCTCAGAGACCCAGTACTTC.